This TCR beta chain was sequenced for a study of OX40 agonist ivuxolimab in advanced cancers. Clones were read by immunoSEQ multiplex PCR, and TCRdb kept only the in-frame ones, dropping some. The data contain fewer than 90,000 clones, approximately 85% of them singletons. No patient had autoimmune disease or received systemic immunosuppression. Germline V gene sequence: CDR1 SEHNR, CDR2 FQNEAQ (reference sequence). V lost 3 bases to trimming and J lost 8 bases; unmatched junction nucleotides: 10. This CDR3 is built from 15 residues. This sequence was found in an adult with an advanced solid tumor such as melanoma, head and neck, liver or kidney cancer. This rearrangement joins TRBV7-9 to TRBJ1-2, with TRBD1 matching over 9 bases. The material sequenced was CD4+ or CD8+ T cells sorted from blood, taken in a trial of the OX40 agonist ivuxolimab. The CDR3 bases are TGTGCCAGCAGCTTGGCACAGGGGGCCTTAGAAGGCTACACCTTC. Residues: CASSLAQGALEGYTF. The full variable domain, in which reference TRBV7-9 and TRBJ1-2 provide the parts outside the CDR3, is DTGVSQNPRHKITKRGQNVTFRCDPISEHNRLYWYRQTLGQGPEFLTYFQNEAQLEKSRLLSDRFSAERPKGSFSTLEIQRTEQGDSAMYLCASSLAQGALEGYTFGSGTRLTVV.